This T cell receptor (beta chain) is drawn from a study of OX40 agonist ivuxolimab in advanced cancers. Background on the study: Under the entry rules, prior anti-PD-1, anti-PD-L1 or anti-CTLA-4 therapy was allowed, and around 36% had some. Three patients, one with hepatocellular carcinoma and two with cutaneous melanoma, responded partially.

The data were produced by immunoSEQ multiplex PCR, yet TCRdb's version contains in-frame clones alone and is incomplete. The sample has tens of thousands of clones; about 81% are singletons. Systemic immunosuppression or a history of autoimmune disease excluded patients. Blood sampling took place at baseline, cycle 4 day 1, and cycle 7 day 1. V was trimmed by 6 bases and J by 0 bases, leaving 15 bases between them. In germline, CDR1 is SQVTM, CDR2 ANQGSEA. CDR3 length: 14 amino acids. This receptor was obtained from an adult with an advanced solid tumor such as melanoma, head and neck, liver or kidney cancer. The sample in question was CD4+ or CD8+ T cells sorted from blood, obtained in a trial of the OX40 agonist ivuxolimab. This chain uses TRBV29-1 with TRBJ2-7; D assignment may be TRBD1 or TRBD2 (5 bases each). In nucleotides, the CDR3 is TGCAGCGTGACGGGACGGTCAAGCTCCTACGAGCAGTACTTC. It codes for CSVTGRSSSYEQYF.